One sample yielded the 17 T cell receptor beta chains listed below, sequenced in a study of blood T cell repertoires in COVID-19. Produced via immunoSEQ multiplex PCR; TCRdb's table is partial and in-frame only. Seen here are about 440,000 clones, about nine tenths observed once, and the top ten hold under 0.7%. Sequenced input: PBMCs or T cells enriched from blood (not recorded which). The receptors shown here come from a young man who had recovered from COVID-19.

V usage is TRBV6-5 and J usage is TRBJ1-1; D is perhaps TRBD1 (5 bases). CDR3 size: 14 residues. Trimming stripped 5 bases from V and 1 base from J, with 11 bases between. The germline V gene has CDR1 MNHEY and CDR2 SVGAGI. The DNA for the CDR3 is TGTGCCAGCAGTCCATTTCAGGGGAACACTGAAGCTTTCTTT. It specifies CASSPFQGNTEAFF.

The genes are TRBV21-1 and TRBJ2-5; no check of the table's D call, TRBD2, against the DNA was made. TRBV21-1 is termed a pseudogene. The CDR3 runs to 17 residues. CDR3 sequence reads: CASSSPGMAEVQETQYF. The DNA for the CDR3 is TGTGCCAGCAGCTCCCCGGGGATGGCGGAGGTACAAGAGACCCAGTACTTC.

CDR3 sequence (DNA): TGTGCCAGCAGCTTTGGCGGGGCCAAGAGGGAGCAGTACTTC. This sequence encodes CASSFGGAKREQYF. The chain recombines TRBV7-2 with TRBJ2-7; D is perhaps TRBD2 (6 bases). Germline CDR1 SGHTA, CDR2 FQGNSA. Trimming shortened V by 3 bases and J by 7 bases, and 16 bases separated the two germline ends. The CDR3 spans 14 residues.

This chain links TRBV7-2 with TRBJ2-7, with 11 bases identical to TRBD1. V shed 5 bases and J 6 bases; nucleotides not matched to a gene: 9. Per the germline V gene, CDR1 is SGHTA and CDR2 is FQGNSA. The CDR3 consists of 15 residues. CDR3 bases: TGTGCCAGCAGCCCAGAGGGGACAGGGGGTCGCGAGCAGTACTTC. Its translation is CASSPEGTGGREQYF.

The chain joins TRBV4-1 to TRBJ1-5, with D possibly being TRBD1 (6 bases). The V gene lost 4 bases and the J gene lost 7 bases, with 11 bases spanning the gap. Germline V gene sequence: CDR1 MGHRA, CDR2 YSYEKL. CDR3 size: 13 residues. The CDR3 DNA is TGCGCCAGCAGCCGGGGGGGCGGACAGCCCCAGCATTTT. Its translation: CASSRGGGQPQHF.

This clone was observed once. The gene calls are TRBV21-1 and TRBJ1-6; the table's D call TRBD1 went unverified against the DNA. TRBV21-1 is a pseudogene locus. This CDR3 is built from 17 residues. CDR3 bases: TGTGCCAGCAGCAAAGTCTCGACAGGGCGTTATAATTCACCCCTCCACTTT. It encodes CASSKVSTGRYNSPLHF.

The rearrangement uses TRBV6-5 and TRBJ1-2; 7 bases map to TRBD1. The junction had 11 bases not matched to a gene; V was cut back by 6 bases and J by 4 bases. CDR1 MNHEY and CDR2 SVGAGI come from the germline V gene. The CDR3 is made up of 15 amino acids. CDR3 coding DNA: TGTGCCAGCAGCAAGGGGACAGCTTCGAGCTATGGCTACACCTTC. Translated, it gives CASSKGTASSYGYTF.

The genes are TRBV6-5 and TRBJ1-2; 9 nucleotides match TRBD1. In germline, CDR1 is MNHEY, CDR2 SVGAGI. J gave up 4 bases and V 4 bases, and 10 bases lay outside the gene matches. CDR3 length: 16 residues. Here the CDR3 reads CASSSETGGAFYGYTF. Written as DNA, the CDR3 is TGTGCCAGCAGTTCAGAAACAGGGGGCGCTTTCTATGGCTACACCTTC.

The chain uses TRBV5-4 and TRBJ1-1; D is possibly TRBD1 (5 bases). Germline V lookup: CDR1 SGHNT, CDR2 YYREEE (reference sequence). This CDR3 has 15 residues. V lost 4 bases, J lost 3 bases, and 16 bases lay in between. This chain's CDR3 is CASSTGGGADTEAFF. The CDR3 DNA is TGTGCCAGCAGCACGGGGGGGGGTGCGGACACTGAAGCTTTCTTT.

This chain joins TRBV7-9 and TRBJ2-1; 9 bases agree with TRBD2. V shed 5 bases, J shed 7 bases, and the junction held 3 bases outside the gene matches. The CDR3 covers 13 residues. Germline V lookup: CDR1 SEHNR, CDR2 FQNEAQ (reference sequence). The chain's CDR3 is CASSAGGHNEQFF. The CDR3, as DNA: TGTGCCAGCAGCGCGGGGGGGCATAATGAGCAGTTCTTC.

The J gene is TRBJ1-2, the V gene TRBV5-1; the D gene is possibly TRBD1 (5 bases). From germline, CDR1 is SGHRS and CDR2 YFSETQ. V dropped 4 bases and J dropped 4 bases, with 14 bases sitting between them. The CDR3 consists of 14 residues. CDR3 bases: TGCGCCAGCAGCGCGGAGGGGCCCCGCTATGGCTACACCTTC. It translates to CASSAEGPRYGYTF.

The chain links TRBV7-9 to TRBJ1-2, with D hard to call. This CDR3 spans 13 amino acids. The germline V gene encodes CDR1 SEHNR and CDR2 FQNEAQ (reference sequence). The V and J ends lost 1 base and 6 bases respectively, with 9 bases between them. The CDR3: CASSLDFGNGYTF. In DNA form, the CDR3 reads TGTGCCAGCAGCTTAGATTTCGGGAATGGCTACACCTTC.

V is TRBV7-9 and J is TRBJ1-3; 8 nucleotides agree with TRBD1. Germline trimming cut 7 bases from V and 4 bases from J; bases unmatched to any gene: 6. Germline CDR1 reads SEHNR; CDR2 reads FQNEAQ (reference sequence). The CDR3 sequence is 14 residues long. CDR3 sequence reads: CASTMDREGNTIYF. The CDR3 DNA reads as TGTGCCAGCACCATGGACAGGGAGGGAAACACCATATATTTT.

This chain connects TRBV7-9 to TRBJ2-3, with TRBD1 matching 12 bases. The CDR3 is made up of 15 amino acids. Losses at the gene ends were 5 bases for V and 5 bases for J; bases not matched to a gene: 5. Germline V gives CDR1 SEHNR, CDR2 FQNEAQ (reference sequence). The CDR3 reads CASSEGQGAGDTQYF. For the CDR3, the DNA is TGTGCCAGCAGCGAGGGACAGGGGGCGGGAGATACGCAGTATTTT.

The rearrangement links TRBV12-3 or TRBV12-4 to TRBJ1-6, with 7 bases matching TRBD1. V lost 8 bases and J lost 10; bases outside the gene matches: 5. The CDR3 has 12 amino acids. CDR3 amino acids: CASGGGGSPLHF. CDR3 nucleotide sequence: TGTGCCAGCGGAGGGGGCGGGTCACCCCTCCACTTT.

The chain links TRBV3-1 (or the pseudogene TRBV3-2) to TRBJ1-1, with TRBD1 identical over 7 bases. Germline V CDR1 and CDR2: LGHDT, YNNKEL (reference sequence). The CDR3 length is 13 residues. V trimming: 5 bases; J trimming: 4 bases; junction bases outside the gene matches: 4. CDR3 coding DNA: TGTGCCAGCAGCGACAGGGCGGGCACTGAAGCTTTCTTT. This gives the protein CASSDRAGTEAFF.

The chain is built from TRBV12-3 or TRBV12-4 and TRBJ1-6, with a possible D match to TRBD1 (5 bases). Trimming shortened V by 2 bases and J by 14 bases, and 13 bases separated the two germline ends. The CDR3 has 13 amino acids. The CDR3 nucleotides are TGTGCCAGCAGTTTACAGACAGACTTCACCCTCCACTTT. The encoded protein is CASSLQTDFTLHF.